These 17 T cell receptor beta chains came from one sample sequenced in a study of T cell repertoires in cytomegalovirus infection. Via MiXCR, TCRdb re-called the reads, giving one row per CDR3 protein. The table shows about 310,000 distinct CDR3 sequences, with 15% to 20% occurring only once. Sequencing was performed on PBMCs. The source is a human donor in good health (CMV status not recorded). Some clones in this sample may be carry-over from other donors' samples.

The chain carries TRBV5-6 and TRBJ2-1; a possible D gene is TRBD2 (7 bases). V was clipped by 0 bases and J by 2 bases, with 12 bases between them. Per the germline V gene, CDR1 is SGHDT and CDR2 is YYEEEE. The CDR3 runs 16 residues. The chain's CDR3 is CASSLGGGAPYNEQFF. The CDR3 bases are TGTGCCAGCAGCTTGGGGGGGGGGGCCCCCTACAATGAGCAGTTCTTC.

This clonotype was detected ten times or more. The chain has TRBV4-1 and TRBJ2-5, with TRBD1 identical over 12 bases. The V gene end was trimmed by 4 bases and the J gene end by 5 bases; junction bases not matched to a gene: 8. The CDR3 contains 16 residues. CDR1 is MGHRA and CDR2 is YSYEKL in the germline V gene. CDR3 residues: CASSRTGTGGGETQYF. The CDR3 coding sequence is TGCGCCAGCAGCCGAACCGGGACAGGGGGCGGCGAGACCCAGTACTTC.

This clonotype was counted ten times or more. The rearrangement links TRBV7-2 to TRBJ2-7; 9 nucleotides agree with TRBD1. The CDR3 is 15 amino acids. Trimming removed 6 bases from V and 5 bases from J; junction bases left unmatched: 11. CDR1 is SGHTA and CDR2 is FQGNSA in the germline V gene. The CDR3 protein is CASRQTGTGHHEQYF. The DNA for the CDR3 is TGTGCCAGCAGGCAGACCGGGACAGGGCATCACGAGCAGTACTTC.

This clonotype was detected only a few times. This chain links TRBV10-3 with TRBJ2-1, with unresolved D. The CDR3 extends over 12 amino acids. Between the trimmed V and J ends, which lost 10 bases and 6 bases, there was a span of 13 bases. Germline V gene lookup returns CDR1 ENHRY and CDR2 SYGVKD. CDR3 amino acids: CASRTFRNEQFF. For the CDR3, the DNA is TGTGCCAGTAGGACGTTTCGCAATGAGCAGTTCTTC.

This sequence joins TRBV6-1 and TRBJ1-4; TRBD1 might be the D (5 bases). The CDR3 totals 14 residues. From germline, CDR1 is MNHNS and CDR2 SASEGT. Trimming cost V 4 bases and J 6 bases, with 12 bases left between them. For the CDR3, the DNA is TGTGCCAGCAGTGCTACAGGTTTGGATGAAAAACTGTTTTTT. This gives the protein CASSATGLDEKLFF.

Many counts were recorded for this clonotype. The chain is built from TRBV28 and TRBJ2-3, with D hard to call. Trimming left V 5 bases short and J 4 bases short, with 4 bases between. Germline loops: CDR1 MDHEN, CDR2 SYDVKM. The CDR3 contains 11 residues. The CDR3 DNA sequence: TGTGCCAGCAGTACTCCAGATACGCAGTATTTT. Translated, it gives CASSTPDTQYF.

This clonotype was counted at least ten times. The CDR3 DNA sequence: TGTGCCAGCAGCTTACGTAGCACTGAAGCTTTCTTT. Translating it yields CASSLRSTEAFF. V and J are TRBV7-2 and TRBJ1-1, with no clear D. From germline, CDR1 is SGHTA and CDR2 FQGNSA. The ends were cut back, 2 bases at V and 4 bases at J, with 5 bases in the middle. The CDR3 totals 12 residues.

At least ten counts were recorded for this clonotype. The chain employs TRBV11-3 and TRBJ2-1, with 7 bases identical to TRBD2. This CDR3 is 15 amino acids long. V lost 5 bases, J lost 7 bases, and 11 bases stayed unmatched. Germline CDR1 is SGHNT and CDR2 is YENEEA. This chain's CDR3 is CASSQGLVPRNEQFF. CDR3 bases: TGTGCCAGCAGCCAAGGACTAGTGCCTAGGAATGAGCAGTTCTTC.

This sequence joins TRBV5-4 and TRBJ1-1, with 7 nucleotides matching TRBD1. Germline V gene lookup returns CDR1 SGHNT and CDR2 YYREEE (reference sequence). The CDR3 length is 14 residues. V lost 4 bases to trimming and J lost 1 base; unmatched junction nucleotides: 4. The CDR3 DNA reads TGTGCCAGCAGCAGGGACAGCCGGAACACTGAAGCTTTCTTT. Its translation: CASSRDSRNTEAFF.

The chain links TRBV2 to TRBJ1-4; D is perhaps TRBD1 (5 bases). Germline values: CDR1 SNHLY, CDR2 FYNNEI. Deletions cut 5 bases from V and 6 bases from J, with 16 bases between. This CDR3 has 15 amino acids. As DNA, the CDR3 is TGTGCCAGCAGTACTACCCGGGACGGGGATGAAAAACTGTTTTTT. Translating gives CASSTTRDGDEKLFF.

In the case of this clonotype: This may arise from a read error, as a much more abundant clone is one base away. The rearrangement uses TRBV6-5 and TRBJ1-4, with 10 bases fitting TRBD1. This CDR3 has 15 residues. Germline V CDR1 and CDR2: MNHEY, SVGAGI. DNA for the CDR3: TGTGCCAGAAGTTACTCCGGGACAGGGGTGGAAAAACTGTTTTTT. Translation: CARSYSGTGVEKLFF.

V and J are TRBV12-3 or TRBV12-4 and TRBJ1-1, with 8 positions matching TRBD1. The ends lost 5 bases at V and 11 bases at J; junction bases unmatched: 7. The CDR3 is 12 amino acids. The CDR3 here is CASSADRGTAFF. CDR3 nucleotide sequence: TGTGCCAGCAGTGCCGACAGGGGTACCGCTTTCTTT.

V is TRBV20-1 and J is TRBJ2-5, with D perhaps matching TRBD2 (5 bases). Germline-derived CDR1 and CDR2 are DFQATT and SNEGSKA (reference sequence). The CDR3 extends over 13 amino acids. Between the trimmed V and J ends, which lost 7 bases and 7 bases, there was a span of 19 bases. The CDR3 DNA is TGCAGTGTGGGCTATCGCCATGCGGGGACCCAGTACTTC. Residues: CSVGYRHAGTQYF.

This clonotype was recorded at least ten times. The chain has TRBV7-9 and TRBJ2-7; TRBD1 is a possible D gene (5 bases). Germline V gives CDR1 SEHNR, CDR2 FQNEAQ (reference sequence). The CDR3 consists of 17 residues. V shed 5 bases and J shed 2 bases, with 22 bases lying between them. The CDR3 here is CASSELDSPTFPYEQYF. CDR3 sequence (DNA): TGTGCCAGCAGCGAGCTCGACAGTCCGACATTTCCCTACGAGCAGTACTTC.

This clonotype has only a few counts. The chain links TRBV28 to TRBJ1-1, with no clear D. CDR3 length: 16 residues. Per the germline V gene, CDR1 is MDHEN and CDR2 is SYDVKM. The V and J ends lost 3 bases and 0 bases respectively, with 14 bases between them. The chain's CDR3 is CASSFNEPILNTEAFF. CDR3 nucleotides: TGTGCCAGCAGTTTTAACGAGCCGATCCTGAACACTGAAGCTTTCTTT.

For this clonotype: A much larger clone is a single base away; this may be a read error. The chain carries TRBV11-1 and TRBJ2-7; 8 bases are shared with TRBD2. The CDR3 is 14 residues long. Germline V gene lookup returns CDR1 SGHAT and CDR2 FQDESV (reference sequence). The CDR3 spells CASGFRGGHYEQYF. CDR3 bases: TGTGCCAGCGGCTTTCGGGGGGGCCACTACGAGCAGTACTTC.

The chain is built from TRBV4-1 and TRBJ2-7; D perhaps matches TRBD1 (5 bases). CDR1 MGHRA and CDR2 YSYEKL come from the germline V gene. This CDR3 has 15 residues. The V and J ends lost 4 bases and 0 bases respectively, with 13 bases between them. The CDR3 region is CASSLIQGNSYEQYF. The CDR3 bases are TGCGCCAGCAGCCTTATTCAGGGAAACTCCTACGAGCAGTACTTC.